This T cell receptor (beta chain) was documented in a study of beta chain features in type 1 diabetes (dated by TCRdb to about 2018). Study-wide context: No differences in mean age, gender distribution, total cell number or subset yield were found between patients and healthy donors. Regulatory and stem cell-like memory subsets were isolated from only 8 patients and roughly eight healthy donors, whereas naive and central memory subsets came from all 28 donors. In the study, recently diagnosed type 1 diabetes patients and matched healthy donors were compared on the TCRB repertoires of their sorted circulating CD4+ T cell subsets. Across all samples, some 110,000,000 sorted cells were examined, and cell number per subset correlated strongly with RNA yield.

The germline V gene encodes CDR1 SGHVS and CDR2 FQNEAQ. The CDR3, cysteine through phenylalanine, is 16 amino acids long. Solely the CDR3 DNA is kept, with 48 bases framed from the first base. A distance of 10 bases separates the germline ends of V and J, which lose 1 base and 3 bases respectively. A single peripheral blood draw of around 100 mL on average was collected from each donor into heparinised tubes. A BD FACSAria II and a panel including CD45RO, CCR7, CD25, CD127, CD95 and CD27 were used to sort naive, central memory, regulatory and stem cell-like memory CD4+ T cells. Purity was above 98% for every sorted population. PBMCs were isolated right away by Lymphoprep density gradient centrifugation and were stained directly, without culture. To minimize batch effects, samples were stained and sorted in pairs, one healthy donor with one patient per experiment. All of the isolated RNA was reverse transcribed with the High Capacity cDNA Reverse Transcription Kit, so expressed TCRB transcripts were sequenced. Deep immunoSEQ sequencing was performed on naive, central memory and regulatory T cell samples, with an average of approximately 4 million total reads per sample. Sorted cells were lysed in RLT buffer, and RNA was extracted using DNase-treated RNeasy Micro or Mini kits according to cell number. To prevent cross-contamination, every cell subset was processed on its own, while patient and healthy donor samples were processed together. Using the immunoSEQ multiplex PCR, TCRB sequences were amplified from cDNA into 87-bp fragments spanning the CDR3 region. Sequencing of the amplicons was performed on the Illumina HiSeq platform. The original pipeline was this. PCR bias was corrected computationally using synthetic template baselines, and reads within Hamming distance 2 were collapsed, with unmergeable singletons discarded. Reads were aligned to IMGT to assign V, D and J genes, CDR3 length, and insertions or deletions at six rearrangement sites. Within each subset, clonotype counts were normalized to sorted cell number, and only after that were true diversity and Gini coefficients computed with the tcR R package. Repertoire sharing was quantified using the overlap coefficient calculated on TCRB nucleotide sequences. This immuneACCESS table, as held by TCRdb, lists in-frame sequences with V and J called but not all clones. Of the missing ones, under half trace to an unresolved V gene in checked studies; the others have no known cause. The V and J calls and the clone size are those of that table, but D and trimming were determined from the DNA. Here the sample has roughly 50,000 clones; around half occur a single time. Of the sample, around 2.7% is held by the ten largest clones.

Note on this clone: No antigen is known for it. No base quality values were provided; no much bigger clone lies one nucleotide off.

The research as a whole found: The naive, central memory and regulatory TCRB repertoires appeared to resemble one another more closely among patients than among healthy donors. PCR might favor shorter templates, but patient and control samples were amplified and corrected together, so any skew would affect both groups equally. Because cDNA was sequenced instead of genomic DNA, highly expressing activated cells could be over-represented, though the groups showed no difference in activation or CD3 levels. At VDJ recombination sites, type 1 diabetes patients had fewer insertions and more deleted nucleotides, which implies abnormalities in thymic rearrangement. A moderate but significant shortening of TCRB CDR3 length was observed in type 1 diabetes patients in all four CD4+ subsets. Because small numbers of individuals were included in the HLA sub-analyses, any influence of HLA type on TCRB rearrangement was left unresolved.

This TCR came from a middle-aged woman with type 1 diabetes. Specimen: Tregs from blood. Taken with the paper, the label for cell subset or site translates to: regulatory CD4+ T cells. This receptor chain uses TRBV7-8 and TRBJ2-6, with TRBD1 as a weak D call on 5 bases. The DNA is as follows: TGTGCCAGCAGCTTAGAACAGGCTATTGGGGCCAACGTCCTGACTTTC. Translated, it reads CASSLEQAIGANVLTF.